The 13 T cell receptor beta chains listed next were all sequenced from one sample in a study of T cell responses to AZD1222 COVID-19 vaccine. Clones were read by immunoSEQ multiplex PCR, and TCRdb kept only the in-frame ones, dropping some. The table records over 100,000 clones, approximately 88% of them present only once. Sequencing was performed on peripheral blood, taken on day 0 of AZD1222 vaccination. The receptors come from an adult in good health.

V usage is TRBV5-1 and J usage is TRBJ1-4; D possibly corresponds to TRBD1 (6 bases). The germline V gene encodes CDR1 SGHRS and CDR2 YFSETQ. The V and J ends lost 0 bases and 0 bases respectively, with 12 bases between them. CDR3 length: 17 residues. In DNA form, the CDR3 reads TGCGCCAGCAGCTTGGTCCCGGGGGCATCAACTAATGAAAAACTGTTTTTT. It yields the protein CASSLVPGASTNEKLFF. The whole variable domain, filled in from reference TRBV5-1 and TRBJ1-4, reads KAGVTQTPRYLIKTRGQQVTLSCSPISGHRSVSWYQQTPGQGLQFLFEYFSETQRNKGNFPGRFSGRQFSNSRSEMNVSTLELGDSALYLCASSLVPGASTNEKLFFGSGTQLSVL.

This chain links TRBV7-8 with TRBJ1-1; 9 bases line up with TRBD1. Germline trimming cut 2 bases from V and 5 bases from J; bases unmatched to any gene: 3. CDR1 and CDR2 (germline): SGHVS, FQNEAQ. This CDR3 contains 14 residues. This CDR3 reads CASSLRQGGTEAFF. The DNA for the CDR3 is TGTGCCAGCAGCTTAAGACAGGGGGGGACTGAAGCTTTCTTT.

This CDR3 is CATSESTGEQFF. The CDR3 bases are TGTGCCACCAGTGAGTCAACGGGTGAGCAGTTCTTC. The chain couples TRBV24-1 to TRBJ2-1, with D unresolved. CDR3 size: 12 residues. V lost 4 bases to trimming and J lost 9 bases, with 9 bases between them. Per the germline V gene, CDR1 is KGHDR and CDR2 is SFDVKD.

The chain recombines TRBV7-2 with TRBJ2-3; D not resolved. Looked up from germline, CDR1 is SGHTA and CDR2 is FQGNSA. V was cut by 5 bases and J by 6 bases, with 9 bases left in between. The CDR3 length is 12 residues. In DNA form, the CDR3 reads TGTGCCAGCAGCCCCGCATGGGATACGCAGTATTTT. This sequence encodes CASSPAWDTQYF. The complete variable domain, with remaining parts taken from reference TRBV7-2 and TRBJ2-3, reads GAGVSQSPSNKVTEKGKDVELRCDPISGHTALYWYRQSLGQGLEFLIYFQGNSAPDKSGLPSDRFSAERTGGSVSTLTIQRTQQEDSAVYLCASSPAWDTQYFGPGTRLTVL.

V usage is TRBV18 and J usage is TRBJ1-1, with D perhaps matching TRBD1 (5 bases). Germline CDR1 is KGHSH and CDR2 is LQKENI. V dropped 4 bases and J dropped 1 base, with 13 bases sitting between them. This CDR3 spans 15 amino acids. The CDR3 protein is CASSRGAGTNTEAFF. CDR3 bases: TGTGCCAGCTCACGCGGGGCAGGGACGAACACTGAAGCTTTCTTT. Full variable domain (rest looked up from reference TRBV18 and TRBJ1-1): NAGVMQNPRHLVRRRGQEARLRCSPMKGHSHVYWYRQLPEEGLKFMVYLQKENIIDESGMPKERFSAEFPKEGPSILRIQQVVRGDSAAYFCASSRGAGTNTEAFFGQGTRLTVV.

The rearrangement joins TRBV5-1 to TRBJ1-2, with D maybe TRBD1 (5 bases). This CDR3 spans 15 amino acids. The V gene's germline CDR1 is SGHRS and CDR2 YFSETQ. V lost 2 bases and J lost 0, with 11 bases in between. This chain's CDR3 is CASSFGGTANYGYTF. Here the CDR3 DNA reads TGCGCCAGCAGCTTCGGAGGGACCGCTAACTATGGCTACACCTTC.

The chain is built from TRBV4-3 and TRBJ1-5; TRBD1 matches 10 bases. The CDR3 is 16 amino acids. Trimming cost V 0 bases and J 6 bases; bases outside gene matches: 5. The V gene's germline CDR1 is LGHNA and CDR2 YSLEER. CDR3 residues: CASSQERGTGAQPQHF. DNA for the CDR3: TGCGCCAGCAGCCAAGAGCGGGGGACAGGGGCTCAGCCCCAGCATTTT.

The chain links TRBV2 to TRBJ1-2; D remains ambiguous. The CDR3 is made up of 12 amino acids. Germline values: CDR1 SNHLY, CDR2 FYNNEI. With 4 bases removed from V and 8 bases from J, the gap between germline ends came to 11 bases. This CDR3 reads CASSGGGQGYTF. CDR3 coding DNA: TGTGCCAGCAGTGGAGGAGGGCAGGGCTACACCTTC. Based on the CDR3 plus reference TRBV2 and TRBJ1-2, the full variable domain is EPEVTQTPSHQVTQMGQEVILRCVPISNHLYFYWYRQILGQKVEFLVSFYNNEISEKSEIFDDQFSVERPDGSNFTLKIRSTKLEDSAMYFCASSGGGQGYTFGSGTRLTVV.

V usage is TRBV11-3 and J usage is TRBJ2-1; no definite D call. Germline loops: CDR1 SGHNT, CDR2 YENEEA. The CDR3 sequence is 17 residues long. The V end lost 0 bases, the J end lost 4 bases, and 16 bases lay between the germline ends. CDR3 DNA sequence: TGTGCCAGCAGCTTAGATCACGGCAGGCTAACTTACAATGAGCAGTTCTTC. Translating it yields CASSLDHGRLTYNEQFF.

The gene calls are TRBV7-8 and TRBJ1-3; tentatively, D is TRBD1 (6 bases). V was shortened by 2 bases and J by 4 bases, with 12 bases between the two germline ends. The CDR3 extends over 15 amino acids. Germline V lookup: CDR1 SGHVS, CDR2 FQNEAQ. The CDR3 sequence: CASSLFGQFGNTIYF. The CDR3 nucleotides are TGTGCCAGCAGCTTATTCGGACAGTTCGGAAACACCATATATTTT. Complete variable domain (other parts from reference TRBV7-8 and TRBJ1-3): GAGVSQSPRYKVAKRGQDVALRCDPISGHVSLFWYQQALGQGPEFLTYFQNEAQLDKSGLPSDRFFAERPEGSVSTLKIQRTQQEDSAVYLCASSLFGQFGNTIYFGEGSWLTVV.

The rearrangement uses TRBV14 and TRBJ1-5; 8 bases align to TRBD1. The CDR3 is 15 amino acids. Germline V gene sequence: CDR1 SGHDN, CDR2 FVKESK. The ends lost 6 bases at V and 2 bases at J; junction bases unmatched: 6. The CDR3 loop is CASSPGGSGNQPQHF. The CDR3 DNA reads TGTGCCAGCAGTCCAGGGGGCTCGGGCAATCAGCCCCAGCATTTT.

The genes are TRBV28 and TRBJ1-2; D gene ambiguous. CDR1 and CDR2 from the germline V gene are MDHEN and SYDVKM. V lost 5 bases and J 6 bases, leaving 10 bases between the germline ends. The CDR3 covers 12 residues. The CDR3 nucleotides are TGTGCCAGCAGTGCGGCCCGGGATGGCTACACCTTC. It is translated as CASSAARDGYTF.

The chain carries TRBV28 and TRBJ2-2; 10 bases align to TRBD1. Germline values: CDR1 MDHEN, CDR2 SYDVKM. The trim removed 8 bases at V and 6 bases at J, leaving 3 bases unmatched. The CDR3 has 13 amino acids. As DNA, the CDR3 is TGTGCCAGCCTTGGACAGGGGGCCGGGGAGCTGTTTTTT. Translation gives CASLGQGAGELFF.